Listed below are T cell receptor beta chains from one sample, sequenced in a study of blood T cell repertoires in COVID-19. The table came from immunoSEQ multiplex PCR; TCRdb's copy has only in-frame clones and leaves some out. Here the sample spans fewer than 200,000 clones, about four fifths being singletons. The source material was peripheral blood. These receptors were collected from a man aged 55 to 70 with acute or convalescent COVID-19. Both conserved end residues are part of each CDR3. Each record gives: V gene, CDR3 length, J gene, clone size, CDR3 protein. Clone size, where shown, is once, few, many, or a class for clones that have expanded.

TRBV3-1/TRBV3-2	15	TRBJ2-3	NA	CASSQVQLAADTQYF
TRBV27	16	TRBJ2-1	NA	CASSLLTSGGADEQFF
TRBV11-2	13	TRBJ1-5	NA	CASSLGGYQPQHF
TRBV7-9	13	TRBJ1-1	NA	CASSLDSFSEAFF
TRBV19	16	TRBJ2-3	NA	CASSPLAGSSTDTQYF
TRBV3-1/TRBV3-2	16	TRBJ2-3	NA	CASSQEGLARTDTQYF
TRBV28	14	TRBJ1-5	NA	CASSPGTGDQPQHF
TRBV9	15	TRBJ1-4	NA	CASSVADRQGGKLFF
TRBV12-5	16	TRBJ2-3	NA	CASGLVPAGGTDTQYF
TRBV19	14	TRBJ1-6	NA	CASSTTGANSPLHF
TRBV11-2	15	TRBJ2-7	NA	CASSLVGASSYEQYF
TRBV13	17	TRBJ1-2	NA	CASSLGPYGQALKGYTF
TRBV6-5	13	TRBJ1-2	few	CASSRTGRDGYTF
TRBV29-1	16	TRBJ1-3	NA	CSVSTGTGIFGNTIYF
TRBV7-2	16	TRBJ1-3	NA	CASSPGGSLSGNTIYF
TRBV15	14	TRBJ2-1	once	CATSRDDRGNEQFF
TRBV6-5	15	TRBJ2-7	NA	CASSYSGQGAAEQYF